This T cell receptor (beta chain) comes out of a study of OX40 agonist ivuxolimab in advanced cancers. Study-level background: Dose-escalation patients suffered from hepatocellular carcinoma, melanoma, renal cell or head and neck cancer.

Autoimmune disease history or systemic immunosuppression led to patients being barred. Findings and limits, study-wide: Antigens targeted by the expanded peripheral T cells were not determined. CD8+ T cells were the subset that, on average, had more expanded clones than CD4+.

This clone was detected a few times. The antigen is not known. TCRdb's table, derived via immunoSEQ multiplex PCR, lists solely in-frame clones and lacks some. The data show 100,000 to 150,000 clones, with 85% to 95% seen just once and under 0.85% held by the top ten. This clonotype was sampled from an adult with an advanced solid tumor such as melanoma, head and neck, liver or kidney cancer. The material sequenced was CD4+ or CD8+ T cells sorted from blood, taken in a trial of the OX40 agonist ivuxolimab.

The CDR3 sequence: CASTSVAGSYEQYF. CDR3 coding DNA: TGTGCCAGCACCTCGGTGGCAGGGTCATACGAGCAGTACTTC. The chain links TRBV2 to TRBJ2-7; a possible D gene is TRBD1 (5 bases). Germline CDR1 reads SNHLY; CDR2 reads FYNNEI. V lost 7 bases and J 4 bases, leaving 17 bases between the germline ends. This CDR3 has 14 residues.